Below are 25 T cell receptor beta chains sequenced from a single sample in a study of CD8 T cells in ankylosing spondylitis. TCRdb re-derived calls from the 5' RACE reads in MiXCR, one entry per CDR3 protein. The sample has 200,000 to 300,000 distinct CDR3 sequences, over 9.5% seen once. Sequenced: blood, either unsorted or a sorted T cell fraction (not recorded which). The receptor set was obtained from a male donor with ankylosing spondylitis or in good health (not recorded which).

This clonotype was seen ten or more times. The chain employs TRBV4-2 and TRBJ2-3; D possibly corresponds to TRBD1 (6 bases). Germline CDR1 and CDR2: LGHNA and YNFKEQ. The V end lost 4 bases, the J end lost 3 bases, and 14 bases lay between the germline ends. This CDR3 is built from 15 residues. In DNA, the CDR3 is TGTGCCAGCAGCCGCCTACAGGGCGGAACAGATACGCAGTATTTT. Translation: CASSRLQGGTDTQYF.

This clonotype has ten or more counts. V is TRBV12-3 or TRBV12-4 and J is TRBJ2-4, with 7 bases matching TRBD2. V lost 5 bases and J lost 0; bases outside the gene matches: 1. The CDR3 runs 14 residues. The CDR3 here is CASSSGTAKNIQYF. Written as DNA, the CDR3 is TGTGCCAGCAGTAGCGGGACAGCCAAAAACATTCAGTACTTC.

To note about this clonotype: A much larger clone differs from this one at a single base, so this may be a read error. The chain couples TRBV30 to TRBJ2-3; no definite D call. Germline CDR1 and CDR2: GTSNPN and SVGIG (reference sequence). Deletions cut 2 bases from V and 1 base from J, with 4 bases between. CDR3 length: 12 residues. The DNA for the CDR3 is TGTGCCTGGAGTTTCGGCACAGATACGCAGTATTTT. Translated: CAWSFGTDTQYF.

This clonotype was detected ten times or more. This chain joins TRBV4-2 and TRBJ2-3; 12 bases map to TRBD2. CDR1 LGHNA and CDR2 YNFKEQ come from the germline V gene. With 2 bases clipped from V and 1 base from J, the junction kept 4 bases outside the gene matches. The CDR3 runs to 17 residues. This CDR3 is CASSQRTSGDRTDTQYF. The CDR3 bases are TGTGCCAGCAGCCAAAGGACTAGCGGGGACCGCACAGATACGCAGTATTTT.

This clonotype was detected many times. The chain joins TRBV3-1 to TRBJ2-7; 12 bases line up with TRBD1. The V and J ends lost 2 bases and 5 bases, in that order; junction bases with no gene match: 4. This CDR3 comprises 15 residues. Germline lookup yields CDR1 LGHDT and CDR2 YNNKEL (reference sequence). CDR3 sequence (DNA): TGTGCCAGCAGCCAACGGGGACAGGGGGCCGACGAGCAGTACTTC. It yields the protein CASSQRGQGADEQYF.

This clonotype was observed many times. CDR3 sequence (DNA): TGTGCCAGCAGCTTTGTTGCGACAGATACGCAGTATTTT. This encodes CASSFVATDTQYF. V usage is TRBV7-2 and J usage is TRBJ2-3; D not certain. Germline-derived CDR1 and CDR2 are SGHTA and FQGNSA. The V end was cut by 3 bases, the J end by 3 bases, with 7 bases between. The CDR3 length is 13 residues.

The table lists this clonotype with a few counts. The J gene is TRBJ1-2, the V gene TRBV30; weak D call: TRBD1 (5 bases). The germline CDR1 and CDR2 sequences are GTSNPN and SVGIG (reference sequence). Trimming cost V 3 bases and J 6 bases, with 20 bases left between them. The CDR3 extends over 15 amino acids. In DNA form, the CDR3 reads TGTGCCTGGAGCCGAGGAGTAGGACACGACCATGGCTACACCTTC. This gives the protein CAWSRGVGHDHGYTF.

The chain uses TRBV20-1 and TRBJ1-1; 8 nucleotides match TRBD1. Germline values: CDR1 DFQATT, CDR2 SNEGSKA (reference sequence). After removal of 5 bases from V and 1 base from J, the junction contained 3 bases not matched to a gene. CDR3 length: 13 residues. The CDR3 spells CSAADRGNTEAFF. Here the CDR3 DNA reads TGCAGTGCTGCAGACAGGGGGAACACTGAAGCTTTCTTT.

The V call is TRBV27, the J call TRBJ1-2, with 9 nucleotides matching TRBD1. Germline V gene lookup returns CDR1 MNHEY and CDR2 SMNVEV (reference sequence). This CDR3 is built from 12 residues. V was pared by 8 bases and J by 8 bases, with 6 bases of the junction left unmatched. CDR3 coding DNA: TGTGCCAGCGGCGGGACAGGGCTAGGCTACACCTTC. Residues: CASGGTGLGYTF.

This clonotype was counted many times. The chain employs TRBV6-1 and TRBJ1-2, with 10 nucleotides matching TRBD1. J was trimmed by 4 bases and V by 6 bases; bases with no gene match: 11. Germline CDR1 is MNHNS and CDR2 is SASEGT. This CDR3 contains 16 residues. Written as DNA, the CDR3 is TGTGCCAGCAGCCAAGGCGGGACAGGGGCTGGCTATGGCTACACCTTC. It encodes CASSQGGTGAGYGYTF.

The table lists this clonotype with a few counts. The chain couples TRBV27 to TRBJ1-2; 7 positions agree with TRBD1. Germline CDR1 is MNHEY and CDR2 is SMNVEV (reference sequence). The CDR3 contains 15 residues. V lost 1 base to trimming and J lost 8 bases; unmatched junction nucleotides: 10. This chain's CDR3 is CASSLLGTGADGYTF. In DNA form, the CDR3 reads TGTGCCAGCAGTTTATTGGGTACAGGGGCGGACGGCTACACCTTC.

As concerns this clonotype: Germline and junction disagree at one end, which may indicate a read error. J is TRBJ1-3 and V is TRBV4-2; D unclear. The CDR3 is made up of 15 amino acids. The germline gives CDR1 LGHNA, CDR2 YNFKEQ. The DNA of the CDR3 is TGTGCCAGCGGCCACGGGCTCGTCTCTGGAAACACCATATATTTT. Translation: CASGHGLVSGNTIYF.

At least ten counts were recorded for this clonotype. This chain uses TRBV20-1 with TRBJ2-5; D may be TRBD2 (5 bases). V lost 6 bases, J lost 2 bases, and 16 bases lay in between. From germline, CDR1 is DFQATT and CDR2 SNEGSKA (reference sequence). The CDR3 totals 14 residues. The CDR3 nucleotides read TGCAGTGCCGTCGGACGTAGAGGGCAAGAGACCCAGTACTTC. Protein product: CSAVGRRGQETQYF.

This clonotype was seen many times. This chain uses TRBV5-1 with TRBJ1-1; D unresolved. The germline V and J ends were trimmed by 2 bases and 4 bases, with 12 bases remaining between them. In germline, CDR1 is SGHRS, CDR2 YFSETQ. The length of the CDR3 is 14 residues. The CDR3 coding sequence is TGCGCCAGCAGCTTAAAGGGCCCGGCCACTGAAGCTTTCTTT. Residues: CASSLKGPATEAFF. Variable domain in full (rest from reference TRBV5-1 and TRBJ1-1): KAGVTQTPRYLIKTRGQQVTLSCSPISGHRSVSWYQQTPGQGLQFLFEYFSETQRNKGNFPGRFSGRQFSNSRSEMNVSTLELGDSALYLCASSLKGPATEAFFGQGTRLTVV.

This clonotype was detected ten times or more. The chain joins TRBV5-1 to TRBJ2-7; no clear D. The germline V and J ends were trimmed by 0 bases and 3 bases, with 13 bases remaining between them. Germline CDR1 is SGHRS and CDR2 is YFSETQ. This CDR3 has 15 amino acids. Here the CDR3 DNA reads TGCGCCAGCAGCTTGGTGATTGGGTCGGGCTACGAGCAGTACTTC. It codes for CASSLVIGSGYEQYF. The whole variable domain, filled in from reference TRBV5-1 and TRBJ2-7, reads KAGVTQTPRYLIKTRGQQVTLSCSPISGHRSVSWYQQTPGQGLQFLFEYFSETQRNKGNFPGRFSGRQFSNSRSEMNVSTLELGDSALYLCASSLVIGSGYEQYFGPGTRLTVT.

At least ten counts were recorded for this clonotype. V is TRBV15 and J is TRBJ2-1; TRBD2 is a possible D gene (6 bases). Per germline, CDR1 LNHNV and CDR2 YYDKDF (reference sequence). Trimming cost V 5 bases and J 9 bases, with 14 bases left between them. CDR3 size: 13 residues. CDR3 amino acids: CATSGLIASEQFF. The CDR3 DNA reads TGTGCCACCAGCGGACTAATAGCGAGTGAGCAGTTCTTC.

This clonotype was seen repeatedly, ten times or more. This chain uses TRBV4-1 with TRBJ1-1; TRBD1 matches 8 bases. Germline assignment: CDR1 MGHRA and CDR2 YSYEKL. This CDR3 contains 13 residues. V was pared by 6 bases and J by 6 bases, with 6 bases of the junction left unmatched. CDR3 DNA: TGCGCCAGCAGGCCAGGGGGCTTGGCTGAAGCTTTCTTT. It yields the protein CASRPGGLAEAFF.

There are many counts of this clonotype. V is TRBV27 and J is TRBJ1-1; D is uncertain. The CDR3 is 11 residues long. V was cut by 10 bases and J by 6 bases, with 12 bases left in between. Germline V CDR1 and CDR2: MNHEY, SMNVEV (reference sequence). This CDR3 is CATVKRAEAFF. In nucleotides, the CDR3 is TGTGCCACGGTTAAGAGGGCTGAAGCTTTCTTT.

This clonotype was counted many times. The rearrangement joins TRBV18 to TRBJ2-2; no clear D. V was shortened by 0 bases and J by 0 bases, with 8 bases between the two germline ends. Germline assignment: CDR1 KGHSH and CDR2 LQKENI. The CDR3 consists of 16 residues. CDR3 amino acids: CASSPPWAANTGELFF. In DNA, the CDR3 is TGTGCCAGCTCACCACCTTGGGCCGCGAACACCGGGGAGCTGTTTTTT.

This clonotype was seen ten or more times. The CDR3 reads CASRQGARAEAFF. The CDR3 DNA sequence: TGTGCCAGCAGACAGGGGGCGCGTGCTGAAGCTTTCTTT. The V gene is TRBV12-3 or TRBV12-4, the J gene TRBJ1-1, with TRBD1 matching over 9 bases. V shed 6 bases and J 6 bases; nucleotides not matched to a gene: 5. The CDR3 spans 13 residues.

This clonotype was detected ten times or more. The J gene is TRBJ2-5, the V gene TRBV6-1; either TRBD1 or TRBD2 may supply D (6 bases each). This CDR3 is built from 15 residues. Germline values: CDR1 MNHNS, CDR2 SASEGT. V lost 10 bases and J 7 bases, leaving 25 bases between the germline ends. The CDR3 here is CATNQGGPYAGTQYF. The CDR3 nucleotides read TGTGCCACCAACCAAGGGGGGCCGTACGCGGGGACCCAGTACTTC.

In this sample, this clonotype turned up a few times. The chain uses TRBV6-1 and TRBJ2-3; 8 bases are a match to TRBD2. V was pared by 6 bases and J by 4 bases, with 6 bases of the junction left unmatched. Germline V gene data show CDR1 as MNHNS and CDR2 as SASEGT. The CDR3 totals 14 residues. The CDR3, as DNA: TGTGCCAGCAGCCAGGGACTAGGGGCAGATACGCAGTATTTT. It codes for CASSQGLGADTQYF.

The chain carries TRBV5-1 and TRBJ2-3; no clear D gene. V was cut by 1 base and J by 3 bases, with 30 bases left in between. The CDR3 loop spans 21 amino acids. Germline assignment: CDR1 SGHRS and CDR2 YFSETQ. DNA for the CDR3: TGCGCCAGCAGCTTGAGACCCCTTCTAATTTCTTCGTCGACATATACAGATACGCAGTATTTT. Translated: CASSLRPLLISSSTYTDTQYF. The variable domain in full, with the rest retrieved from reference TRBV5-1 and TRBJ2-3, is KAGVTQTPRYLIKTRGQQVTLSCSPISGHRSVSWYQQTPGQGLQFLFEYFSETQRNKGNFPGRFSGRQFSNSRSEMNVSTLELGDSALYLCASSLRPLLISSSTYTDTQYFGPGTRLTVL.

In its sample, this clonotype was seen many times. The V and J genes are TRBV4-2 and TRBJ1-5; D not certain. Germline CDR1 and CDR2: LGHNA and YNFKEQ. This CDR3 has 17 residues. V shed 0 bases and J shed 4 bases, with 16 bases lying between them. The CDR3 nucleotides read TGTGCCAGCAGCCAAGAGGAGCTTCGGCAGGCAAATCAGCCCCAGCATTTT. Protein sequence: CASSQEELRQANQPQHF.

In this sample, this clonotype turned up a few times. Written as DNA, the CDR3 is TGTGCCAGCTCACCACCGTCCAGGGGGCCTGGCTACACCTTC. Protein: CASSPPSRGPGYTF. The rearrangement links TRBV18 to TRBJ1-2; 8 nucleotides match TRBD1. The trim removed 0 bases at V and 7 bases at J, leaving 4 bases unmatched. Per germline, CDR1 KGHSH and CDR2 LQKENI. The CDR3 has 14 amino acids.